This paragraph covers one TCR beta chain sequence. Its antigen is not yet known. No per-base quality is available; no much larger clone lies one base away. Library preparation used 5' RACE. Sequencing used an Illumina HiSeq 2500. A second PCR of 7 to 11 cycles was performed with a sample-barcoded 5' primer and a J-beta primer mix. Each TCR beta cDNA molecule received a unique molecular identifier from a template-switch 5' adaptor carrying 12 random nucleotides. Each sample yielded at least 3 million CDR3-containing paired-end reads. The Mint cDNA synthesis kit, primed by a TRBC-specific oligonucleotide, was used to synthesize first-strand cDNA from all RNA. Following uracil-DNA glycosylase treatment, all cDNA underwent a first 18-cycle PCR with the universal primers M1SS and BC2_uni_R. The source study handled its data this way. Each sample was normalized by randomly selecting 1 million high-quality reads, each carrying a distinct molecular identifier. Reads sharing molecular identifiers were discarded rather than binned into consensus sequences. MiTCR, run with a Q25 quality threshold and the strictest error-elimination algorithm, handled CDR3 identification, clonotype clustering and error correction. A nonparametric unseen species model with Euler transformation was used to estimate a lower bound on total TCR beta diversity. TCRdb trimmed public reads at Q25 via fastp, called clones via MiXCR and kept in-frame beta chains. For every CDR3 protein sequence, its rows merge into one entry that carries the most common genes and DNA. It is TCRdb's table, rather than the study itself, that gives the V and J calls and clone size. For this sample there are a few hundred thousand distinct CDR3 sequences; roughly a quarter appear just once. The ten most abundant clones make up approximately 17% of the sample.

The data were obtained in a study of blood T cells in healthy people across ages (dated by TCRdb to 2015 to 2017). Looking at the study overall: In model experiments, template switching captured roughly one uniquely barcoded TCR beta cDNA molecule for every two T cells. Two additional independent replicas of 1 million unique cDNA reads from the same blood draw were analyzed for two donors (one aged 18 to 30 and one aged 80 or older). Using deep sequencing normalized with unique cDNA molecular identifiers, the study measured how TCR beta repertoire diversity changes with age. Four age groups were formed from the donors: young (average around 15 years), middle-aged (approximately 40), aged (roughly 58) and long-lived (less than 85). To avoid experimental bias, donors of different ages were spread randomly across the sequencing lanes. Results and caveats for the whole study, not just this receptor: Conclusive comparison of naive and antigen-experienced compartments was prevented by the profiling of bulk unsorted PBMCs. The CMV infection status of donors was not known, potentially confounding age-related changes in expanded clonotypes. Estimates of total diversity from one million sequenced T cells were regarded as lower bounds and underestimates. The percentage of naive T cells measured by flow cytometry correlated strongly with observed TCR beta diversity. Compared with the aged group, the long-lived group had more naive CD4+ T cells, fewer expanded clones and increased TCR diversity, suggesting age selection. As age increased, observed TCR beta diversity per million T cells dropped in a roughly linear way, and a significant reduction was already evident by age 40.

Reading from cysteine to phenylalanine, the CDR3 counts 17 amino acids. Only the CDR3 DNA is retained, 51 bases long and in frame from the first base. V sheds 2 bases and J sheds 4 bases, leaving 18 bases between their ends. The germline V gene provides CDR1 SGHDN and CDR2 FVKESK. The donors were some 36 Caucasian individuals from Russia, aged roughly 6 to 90 years, who were systemically healthy. Each donor gave ten milliliters of peripheral blood, collected into EDTA-treated Vacutainer tubes. PBMCs were isolated by Ficoll-Paque density-gradient centrifugation, with at least 6 million obtained per sample. Trizol reagent was used to extract total RNA from the PBMCs, yielding at least 5 micrograms per sample. For every donor, an aliquot of PBMCs went through flow cytometry to measure the percentages of naive CD45RAhigh/CD27high T cells.

The specimen sequenced was blood. The receptor was derived from a woman in her 70s in good health. The rearrangement combines TRBV14 with TRBJ1-3; D gene: possibly TRBD1, on 5 matching bases. This receptor has the CDR3 CASSQRYGTTGGNTIYF. At the DNA level, the sequence is TGTGCCAGCAGCCAACGCTATGGGACCACGGGGGGAAACACCATATATTTT.